The source of this T cell receptor (beta chain) is a study of blood T cells in healthy people across ages. A second PCR, run for about 6 to 11 cycles, used a sample-barcoded 5' primer plus a J-beta primer mix. Tagging of each cDNA molecule was performed by a template-switch adaptor with 12 random nucleotides. Using its own MiXCR run on the 5' RACE reads, TCRdb lists one record per CDR3 protein. The sample contains 800,000 to 950,000 distinct CDR3 sequences, approximately 32% of which appear only once. Trimming removed 0 bases from V and 6 bases from J, with 11 bases in between. This CDR3 spans 15 amino acids. Germline lookup yields CDR1 LGHNA and CDR2 YSLEER. This clonotype was counted a single time. The data also belong to a second study, concerning T cells of mothers and their children. In that study: Three mothers and their six children, all healthy Caucasians, donated.

Material: blood. This chain connects TRBV4-3 to TRBJ1-4; D unresolved. The TCR originated in a woman in her thirties or forties in good health. The CDR3 loop is CASSQDPRRDEKLFF. The CDR3 DNA sequence: TGCGCCAGCAGCCAAGATCCGAGACGTGATGAAAAACTGTTTTTT.